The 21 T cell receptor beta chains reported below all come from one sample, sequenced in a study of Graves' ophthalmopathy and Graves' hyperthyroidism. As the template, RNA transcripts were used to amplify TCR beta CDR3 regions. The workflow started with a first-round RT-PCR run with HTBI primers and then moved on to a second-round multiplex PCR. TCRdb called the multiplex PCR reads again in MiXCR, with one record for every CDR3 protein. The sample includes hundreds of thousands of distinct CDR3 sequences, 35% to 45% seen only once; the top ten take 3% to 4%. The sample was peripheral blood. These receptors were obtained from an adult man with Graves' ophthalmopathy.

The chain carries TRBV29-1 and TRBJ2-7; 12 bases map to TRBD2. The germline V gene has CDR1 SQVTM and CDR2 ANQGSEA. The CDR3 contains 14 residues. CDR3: CSYSLAGGWYEQYF. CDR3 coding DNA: TGCAGTTACTCACTAGCGGGAGGTTGGTACGAGCAGTACTTC.

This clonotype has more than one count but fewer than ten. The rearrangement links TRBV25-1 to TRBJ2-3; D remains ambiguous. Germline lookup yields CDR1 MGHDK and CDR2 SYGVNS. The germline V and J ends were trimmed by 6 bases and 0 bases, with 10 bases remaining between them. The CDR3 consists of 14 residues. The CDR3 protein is CASSDSSSTDTQYF. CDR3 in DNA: TGTGCCAGCAGCGACTCTTCTAGCACAGATACGCAGTATTTT.

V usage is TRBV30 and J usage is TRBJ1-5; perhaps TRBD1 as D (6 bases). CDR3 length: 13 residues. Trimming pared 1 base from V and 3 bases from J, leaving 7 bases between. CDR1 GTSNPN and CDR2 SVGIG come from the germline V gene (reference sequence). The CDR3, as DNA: TGTGCCTGGAGTGCAGGGGACAATCAGCCCCAGCATTTT. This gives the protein CAWSAGDNQPQHF.

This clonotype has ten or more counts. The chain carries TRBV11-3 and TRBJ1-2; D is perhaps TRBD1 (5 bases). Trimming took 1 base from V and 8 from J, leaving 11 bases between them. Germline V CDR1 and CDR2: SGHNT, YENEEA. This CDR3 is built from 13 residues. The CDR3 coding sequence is TGTGCCAGCAGCTTAGCTGGGGCGAAAGGCTACACCTTC. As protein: CASSLAGAKGYTF.

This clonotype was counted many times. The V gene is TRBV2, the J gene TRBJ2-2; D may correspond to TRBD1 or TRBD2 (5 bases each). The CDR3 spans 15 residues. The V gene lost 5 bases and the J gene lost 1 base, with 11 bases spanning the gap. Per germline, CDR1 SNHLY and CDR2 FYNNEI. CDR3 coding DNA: TGTGCCAGCAGTATACGGGGACGGAACACCGGGGAGCTGTTTTTT. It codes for CASSIRGRNTGELFF. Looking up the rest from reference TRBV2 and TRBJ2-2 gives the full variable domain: EPEVTQTPSHQVTQMGQEVILRCVPISNHLYFYWYRQILGQKVEFLVSFYNNEISEKSEIFDDQFSVERPDGSNFTLKIRSTKLEDSAMYFCASSIRGRNTGELFFGEGSRLTVL.

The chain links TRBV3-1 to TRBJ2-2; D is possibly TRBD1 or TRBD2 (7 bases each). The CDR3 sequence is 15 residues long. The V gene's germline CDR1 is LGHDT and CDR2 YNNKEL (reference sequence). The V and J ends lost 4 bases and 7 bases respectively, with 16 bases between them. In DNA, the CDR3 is TGTGCCAGCAGCCCCGGGGGGACAGTTCACGGGGAGCTGTTTTTT. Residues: CASSPGGTVHGELFF.

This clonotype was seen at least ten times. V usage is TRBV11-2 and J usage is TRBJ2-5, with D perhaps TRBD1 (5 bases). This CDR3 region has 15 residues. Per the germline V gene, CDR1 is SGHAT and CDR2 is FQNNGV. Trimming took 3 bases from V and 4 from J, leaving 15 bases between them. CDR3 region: CASSFGRGRGETQYF. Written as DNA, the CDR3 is TGTGCCAGCAGCTTTGGAAGGGGCAGAGGAGAGACCCAGTACTTC.

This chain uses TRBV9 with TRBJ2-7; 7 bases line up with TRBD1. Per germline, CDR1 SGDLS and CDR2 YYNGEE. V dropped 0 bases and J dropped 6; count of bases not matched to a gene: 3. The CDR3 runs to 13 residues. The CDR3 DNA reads TGTGCCAGCAGCGTAGACAGGGGACCCGAGCAGTACTTC. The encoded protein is CASSVDRGPEQYF.

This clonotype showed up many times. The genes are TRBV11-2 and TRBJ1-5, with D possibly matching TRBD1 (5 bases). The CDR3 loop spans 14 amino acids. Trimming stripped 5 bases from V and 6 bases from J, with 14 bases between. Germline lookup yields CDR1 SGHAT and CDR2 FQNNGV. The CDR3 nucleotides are TGTGCCAGCAGCCCTCAGGGTGGATCTCAGCCCCAGCATTTT. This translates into CASSPQGGSQPQHF.

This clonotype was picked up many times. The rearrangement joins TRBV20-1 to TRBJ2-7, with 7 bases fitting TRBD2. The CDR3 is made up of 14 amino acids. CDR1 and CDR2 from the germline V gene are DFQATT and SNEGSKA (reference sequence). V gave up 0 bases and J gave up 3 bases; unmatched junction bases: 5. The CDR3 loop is CSAREGDYHYEQYF. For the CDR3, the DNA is TGCAGTGCTAGAGAGGGGGACTACCACTACGAGCAGTACTTC.

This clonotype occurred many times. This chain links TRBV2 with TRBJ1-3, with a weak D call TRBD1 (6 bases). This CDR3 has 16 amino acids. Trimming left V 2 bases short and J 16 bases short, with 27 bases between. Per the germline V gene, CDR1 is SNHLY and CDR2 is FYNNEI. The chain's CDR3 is CASSESGTPGTSSPYF. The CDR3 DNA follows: TGTGCCAGCAGTGAAAGTGGGACCCCCGGGACATCTTCTCCCTATTTT.

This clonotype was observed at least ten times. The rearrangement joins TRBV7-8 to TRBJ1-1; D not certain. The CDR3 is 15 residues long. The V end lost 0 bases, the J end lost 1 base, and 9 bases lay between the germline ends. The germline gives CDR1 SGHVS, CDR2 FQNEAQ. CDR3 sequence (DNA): TGTGCCAGCAGCTTAGCTGTCAGGACGAACACTGAAGCTTTCTTT. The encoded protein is CASSLAVRTNTEAFF.

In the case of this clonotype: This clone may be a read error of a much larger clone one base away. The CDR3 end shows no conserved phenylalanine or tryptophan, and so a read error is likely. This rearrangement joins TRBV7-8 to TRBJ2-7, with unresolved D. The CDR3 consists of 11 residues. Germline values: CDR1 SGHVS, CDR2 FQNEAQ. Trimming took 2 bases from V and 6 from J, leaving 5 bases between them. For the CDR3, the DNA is TGTGCCAGCAGCTTACGGGTCGAGCAGTACCTC. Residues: CASSLRVEQYL.

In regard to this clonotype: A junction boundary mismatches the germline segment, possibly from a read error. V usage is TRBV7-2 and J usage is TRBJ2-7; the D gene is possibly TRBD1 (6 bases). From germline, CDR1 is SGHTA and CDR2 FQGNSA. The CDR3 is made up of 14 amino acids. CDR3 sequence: CASSQGYRGYEQYF. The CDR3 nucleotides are TGCGCCAGCAGCCAAGGTTATAGGGGGTACGAGCAGTACTTC.

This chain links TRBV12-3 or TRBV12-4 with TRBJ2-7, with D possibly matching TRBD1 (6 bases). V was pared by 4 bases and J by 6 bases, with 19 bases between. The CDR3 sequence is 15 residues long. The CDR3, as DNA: TGTGCCAGCAGTTCCTCGGACAGCCTGGTCTCCGAGCAGTACTTC. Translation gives CASSSSDSLVSEQYF.

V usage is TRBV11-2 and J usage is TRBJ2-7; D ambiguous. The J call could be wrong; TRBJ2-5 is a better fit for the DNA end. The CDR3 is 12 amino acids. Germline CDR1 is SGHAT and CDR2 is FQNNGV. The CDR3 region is CASSEPQETQYF. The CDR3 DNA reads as TGTGCCAGTTCCGAACCCCAAGAGACCCAGTACTTC.

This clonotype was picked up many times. The CDR3 coding sequence is TGTGCCATCAGTGAGGCGTGGCAGGGAGGGGACGAGCAGTACTTC. Protein sequence: CAISEAWQGGDEQYF. The chain is built from TRBV10-3 and TRBJ2-7; 7 nucleotides agree with TRBD2. CDR1 is ENHRY, CDR2 SYGVKD, per germline. V was pared by 2 bases and J by 5 bases, with 9 bases of the junction left unmatched. CDR3 length: 15 amino acids.

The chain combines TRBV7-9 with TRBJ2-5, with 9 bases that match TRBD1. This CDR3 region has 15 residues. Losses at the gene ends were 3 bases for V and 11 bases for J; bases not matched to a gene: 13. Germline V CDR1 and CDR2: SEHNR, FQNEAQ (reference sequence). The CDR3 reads CASSFGTGRQEAQYF. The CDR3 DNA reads TGTGCCAGCAGCTTCGGGACAGGGAGGCAAGAGGCTCAGTACTTC.

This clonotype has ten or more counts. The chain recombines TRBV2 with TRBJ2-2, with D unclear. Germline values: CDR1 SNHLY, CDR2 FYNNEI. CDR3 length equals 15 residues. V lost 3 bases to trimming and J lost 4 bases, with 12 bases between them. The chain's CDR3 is CASSDLEPGTGELFF. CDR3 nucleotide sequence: TGTGCCAGCAGTGATTTGGAGCCGGGCACCGGGGAGCTGTTTTTT.

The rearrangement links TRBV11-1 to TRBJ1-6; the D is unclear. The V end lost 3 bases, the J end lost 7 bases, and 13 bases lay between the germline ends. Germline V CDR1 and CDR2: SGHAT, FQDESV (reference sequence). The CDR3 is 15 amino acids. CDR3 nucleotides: TGTGCCAGCAGCTTGAGTGGGGTTGTGAATTCACCCCTCCACTTT. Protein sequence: CASSLSGVVNSPLHF. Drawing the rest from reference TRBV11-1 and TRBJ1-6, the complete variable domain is EAEVAQSPRYKITEKSQAVAFWCDPISGHATLYWYRQILGQGPELLVQFQDESVVDDSQLPKDRFSAERLKGVDSTLKIQPAELGDSAMYLCASSLSGVVNSPLHFGNGTRLTVT.

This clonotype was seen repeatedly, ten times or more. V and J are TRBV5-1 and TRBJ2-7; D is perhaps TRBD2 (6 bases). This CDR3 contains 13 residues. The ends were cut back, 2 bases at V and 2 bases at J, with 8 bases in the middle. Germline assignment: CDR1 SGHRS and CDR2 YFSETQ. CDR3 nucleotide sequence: TGCGCCAGCAGCTTCGGAGGGCCCTACGAGCAGTACTTC. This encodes CASSFGGPYEQYF.